Here is one TCR beta chain with its context. Its antigen is still unknown. CDR3 size: 17 residues. V lost 2 bases, J lost 3 bases, and 19 bases lay in between. Sequencing was performed with immunoSEQ multiplex PCR; in TCRdb, only in-frame clones are kept and a portion is missing. The sample comprises 300,000 to 350,000 clones, 80% of which are singletons, and 6.5% to 8% rests with the top ten. This sample was included in a study of cytotoxic CD8 clonotypes in ibrutinib-treated CLL. Study-level background: 24 partial and 2 complete responses; at median about 70 months, about 14 remitted, some 12 progressed. On average, each sample had some 260,000 productive templates and under 95,000 productive rearrangements.

Overall study findings and caveats: Baseline clonality, higher than in age-matched healthy donors, tracked circulating CD8+ T-cell counts.

Specimen: PBMCs, collected before ibrutinib treatment. This TCR was recovered from a human donor with chronic lymphocytic leukemia. The chain has TRBV23-1 and TRBJ2-5; a weak D match, TRBD1 (6 bases). TRBV23-1 is marked as an open reading frame, function uncertain. The CDR3 reads CASSQLRNRAYEETQYF. The DNA for the CDR3 is TGCGCCAGCAGTCAACTTAGGAACAGGGCTTACGAAGAGACCCAGTACTTC.